A selection of T cell receptor beta chains follows, all from one sample in a study of regulatory T cells in long-lasting Graves disease. TCRdb called the multiplex PCR reads again in MiXCR, with one record for every CDR3 protein. The data contain roughly 400,000 distinct CDR3 sequences, about 17% of them singletons. Another study also made use of these data, one on T cells in Graves' hyperthyroidism and ophthalmopathy.

The sequenced sample was peripheral blood mononuclear cells (PBMCs), obtained at new diagnosis, from a patient treated with antithyroid drugs. The source of these receptors is a woman between 18 and 29 years old with Graves disease. CDR3s include the opening cysteine and the closing phenylalanine or tryptophan. A D gene is named only where the DNA matches it firmly. The size entry is marked missing in some rows and otherwise reads once, few, many or a size class.

>TRBD2|.|16|TRBV15|TRBJ2-1
TGTGCCACCAGCAGAGACCCTAGCGGGAGGTACAATGAGCAGTTCTTC
CATSRDPSGRYNEQFF
>.|.|14|TRBV19|TRBJ2-3
TGTGCCAGTAGTATCGGCTCTTTCACAGATACGCAGTATTTT
CASSIGSFTDTQYF
>TRBD2|many|17|TRBV9|TRBJ2-5
TGTGCCAGCAGCGTAGCGGGAGGAATTAGCGGGAGTGAGACCCAGTACTTC
CASSVAGGISGSETQYF
>.|many|16|TRBV7-9|TRBJ2-7
TGTGCCAGCAGCTTATGGGCGGGAACGAATACCTACGAGCAGTACTTC
CASSLWAGTNTYEQYF
>.|.|12|TRBV12-3/TRBV12-4|TRBJ1-1
TGTGCCAGCTGCTCGTGGGATTTGGAAGCTTTCTTT
CASCSWDLEAFF
>.|many|14|TRBV5-1|TRBJ1-1
TGCGCCAGCACCTCAACCCTGGGGAACACTGAAGCTTTCTTT
CASTSTLGNTEAFF
>.|many|14|TRBV28|TRBJ1-5
TGTGCCAGCAGTCTCCCCAGGGGTTATCAGCCCCAGCATTTT
CASSLPRGYQPQHF
>TRBD2|few|13|TRBV6-2/TRBV6-3|TRBJ2-7
TGTGCCAGCCGGGAGGCAGGAGCCTACGAGCAGTACTTC
CASREAGAYEQYF
>.|.|15|TRBV4-3|TRBJ2-7
TGCGCCAGCAGCCAAGATATGAGAGGGTCCTACGAGCAGTACTTC
CASSQDMRGSYEQYF
>.|few|13|TRBV7-9|TRBJ2-7
TGTGCCAGCAGCTTAGACGTTGTCACCGAGCAGTACTTC
CASSLDVVTEQYF
>.|many|14|TRBV7-2|TRBJ1-4
TGTGCCAGCAGCTTGGGAGCTACGGGAAGGAAACTGTTTTTT
CASSLGATGRKLFF
>.|many|14|TRBV12-3/TRBV12-4|TRBJ1-5
TGTGCCAGCAGTCCGGAACCTATAAATCAGCGCCAGCATTTT
CASSPEPINQRQHF
>TRBD1|.|16|TRBV12-3/TRBV12-4|TRBJ2-1
TGTGCCAGCAGTCGCACCTCAGGGGGCCGAAGGGGTGAGCAGTTCTTC
CASSRTSGGRRGEQFF
>.|many|12|TRBV5-6|TRBJ2-7
.
CASGEVGTGISF
>.|.|14|TRBV28|TRBJ2-1
TGTGCCAGCAGTTTCCGACTAGGTCAGGGTGAGCAGTTCTTC
CASSFRLGQGEQFF
>.|few|15|TRBV15|TRBJ2-1
TGTGCCACCAGCAGAGATATTCGGGAGCTTTGGGAGCAGTTCTTC
CATSRDIRELWEQFF
>.|many|15|TRBV6-1|TRBJ2-5
TGTGCCAGCAGTCGCCCGGGGGGCGTTGGAGAGACCCAGTACTTC
CASSRPGGVGETQYF
>.|many|14|TRBV28|TRBJ2-7
TGTGCCAGCAGTTTACCAGGGTGGAACTACGAGCAGTACTTC
CASSLPGWNYEQYF
>.|many|17|TRBV14|TRBJ2-1
TGTGCCAGCAGCTTACGCGGCCCACTAGGGGCCGGGGATGAGCAGTTCTTC
CASSLRGPLGAGDEQFF
>.|.|13|TRBV24-1|TRBJ2-1
TGTGCCACCAGTGACCCCGGTAGGGGTGAGCAGTTCTTC
CATSDPGRGEQFF
>.|.|16|TRBV6-5|TRBJ2-7
TGTGCCAGCAGTTATGTTTCTGGGAGGGGGCGCGGCGAGCAGTACTTC
CASSYVSGRGRGEQYF
>TRBD1|few|16|TRBV27|TRBJ2-3
TGTGCCAGCAGTTCATACAGGGGGAGAGGCACAGATACGCAGTATTTT
CASSSYRGRGTDTQYF
>TRBD2|many|16|TRBV7-8|TRBJ2-7
TGTGCCAGCAGTCCTCCAACTAGCGGGAGGTACTACGAGCAGTACTTC
CASSPPTSGRYYEQYF
>TRBD1|many|14|TRBV2|TRBJ2-1
TGTGCCAGCACCGACAGGGGGCTTTTTGGTGAGCAGTTCTTC
CASTDRGLFGEQFF
>.|many|13|TRBV3-1|TRBJ1-5
TGTGCCAGCAGCCAAAGCTCGCGGCAGCCCCAGCATTTT
CASSQSSRQPQHF
>TRBD2|many|14|TRBV27|TRBJ2-3
TGTGCCAGCAGAACTAGCGGGAGTGGGGTTACGCAGTATTTT
CASRTSGSGVTQYF
>.|few|14|TRBV9|TRBJ2-7
TGTGCCAGCAGCGTAGTAGAGGGTGCAAGCGAGCAGTACTTC
CASSVVEGASEQYF
>TRBD1|.|15|TRBV9|TRBJ2-4
TGTGCCAGCAGCGTAGTAGGGACAGGGTCGGACATTCAGTACTTC
CASSVVGTGSDIQYF
>TRBD1|many|17|TRBV28|TRBJ2-3
TGTGCCAGCAGCCAAGCGGGGACAGGGGGGTTCGCAGATACGCAGTATTTT
CASSQAGTGGFADTQYF
>.|.|14|TRBV6-1|TRBJ2-3
TGTGCCAGCAGTCCGGCATATACCACAGATACGCAGTATTTT
CASSPAYTTDTQYF
>.|few|14|TRBV19|TRBJ1-3
TGTGCCACTCGGAGAGGAAACTCTGGAAACACCATATATTTT
CATRRGNSGNTIYF
>TRBD1|many|15|TRBV7-6|TRBJ2-1
TGTGCCAGCAGCACCGGGACAGGCCCTTACAATGAGCAGTTCTTC
CASSTGTGPYNEQFF
>.|many|15|TRBV6-1|TRBJ2-1
TGTGCCAGCAGTCACAGGGAGGCTAGGGCCAATGAGCAGTTCTTC
CASSHREARANEQFF
>.|few|15|TRBV10-1|TRBJ2-7
TGCGCCAGCAGTGAAGAGACAGGGACTCCGAACGAGCAGTACTTC
CASSEETGTPNEQYF
>.|many|13|TRBV11-1|TRBJ2-4
TGTGCCAGCAGCTTAGCAGGGTATAACATTCAGTACTTC
CASSLAGYNIQYF
>TRBD1|many|15|TRBV28|TRBJ2-2
TGTGCCAGCAGTCTGACAGGGGTTTTTGCCGGGGAGCTGTTTTTT
CASSLTGVFAGELFF
>TRBD2|many|20|TRBV7-2|TRBJ2-1
TGTGCCAGCAGCTTAGAGGGACAGGTATCCTCTAGCGGGGGAGACAATGAGCAGTTCTTC
CASSLEGQVSSSGGDNEQFF
>TRBD2|few|15|TRBV14|TRBJ2-1
TGTGCCAGCAGCCCTATGGGAGCGGGGTACAATGAGCAGTTCTTC
CASSPMGAGYNEQFF
>.|.|18|TRBV15|TRBJ2-5
TGTGCCACCAGCAGAGGCCCAATACGCAAGCGTACCCGGGAGACCCAGTACTTC
CATSRGPIRKRTRETQYF
>TRBD1|many|14|TRBV18|TRBJ1-1
TGTGCCAGCTCCCACGACAGGGATGACACTGAAGCTTTCTTT
CASSHDRDDTEAFF
>TRBD2|few|17|TRBV4-1|TRBJ2-1
TGCGCCAGCAGCCTACTGGTGGAACTAGCGCAAGACAATGAGCAGTTCTTC
CASSLLVELAQDNEQFF
>TRBD1|many|15|TRBV30|TRBJ2-1
TGTGCCTGGAGTGTAGAAGACAGGGACCACAATGAGCAGTTCTTC
CAWSVEDRDHNEQFF
>TRBD2|few|18|TRBV18|TRBJ2-1
TGTGCCAGCTCACCACAAGGAAATAGACTAGCGGGAGAGAATGAGCAGTTCTTC
CASSPQGNRLAGENEQFF
>TRBD1|many|14|TRBV12-3/TRBV12-4|TRBJ2-7
TGTGCCAGCAGTTTGGGGACAGCATGGTACGAGCAGTACTTC
CASSLGTAWYEQYF
>.|many|13|TRBV11-3|TRBJ2-7
TGTGCCAGCAGGCGGGACAGCACCTACGAGCAGTACTTC
CASRRDSTYEQYF
>.|many|16|TRBV28|TRBJ2-1
TGTGCCACCCTACTTGGGGGACACAGCTCCTACAATGAGCAGTTCTTC
CATLLGGHSSYNEQFF
>.|many|15|TRBV2|TRBJ1-2
TGTGCCAGCAGTGAAAAAAGGACACAAAACTATGGCTACACCTTC
CASSEKRTQNYGYTF
>TRBD2|many|14|TRBV27|TRBJ2-7
TGTGCCCGACGACTAGCGGGAGGGTTATACGAGCAGTACTTC
CARRLAGGLYEQYF
>TRBD2|.|18|TRBV6-2/TRBV6-3|TRBJ2-2
TGTGCCAGCAGTTACCCGGGACTAGCGAATGGTTTCACCGGGGAGCTGTTTTTT
CASSYPGLANGFTGELFF
>.|many|14|TRBV2|TRBJ2-1
TGTGCCAGCAGTGTGAGGGCACAAAACAATGAGCAGTTCTTC
CASSVRAQNNEQFF
>TRBD2|few|15|TRBV6-2/TRBV6-3|TRBJ2-1
TGTGCCAGCAGTTACGGCGGGAGAGTTGGCAATGAGCAGTTCTTC
CASSYGGRVGNEQFF
>TRBD1|many|19|TRBV5-1|TRBJ2-7
TGCGCCAGCAGCTTCGGGACAGGGGGCCTAGGGAAGAAACCCTACGAGCAGTACTTC
CASSFGTGGLGKKPYEQYF
>TRBD2|many|17|TRBV28|TRBJ2-3
TGTGCCAGCAGTGGAGTAGCGGGAGGCCCCCTTCCGGGTACGCAGTATTTT
CASSGVAGGPLPGTQYF
>.|many|13|TRBV2|TRBJ1-4
TGTGCCAGCAGTGAAGACCGCCGTGAAAAACTGTTTTTT
CASSEDRREKLFF
>.|few|12|TRBV20-1|TRBJ2-1
TGCAGTGCTCGACTAGTTCTGGATGAGCAGTTCTTC
CSARLVLDEQFF
>.|.|12|TRBV30|TRBJ2-7
TGTGCCTGGAGGTGGGGGGGGCACGAGCAGTACTTC
CAWRWGGHEQYF
>.|many|13|TRBV7-2|TRBJ1-5
TGTGCCAGCAGCTTCGGGGGGAATCAGCCCCAGCATTTT
CASSFGGNQPQHF
>TRBD1|many|14|TRBV2|TRBJ2-5
TGTGCCAGCAGTGACGACAGGGGGAAAGAGACCCAGTACTTC
CASSDDRGKETQYF
>.|many|13|TRBV28|TRBJ2-5
TGTGCCAGCAGTTCCCCCCTAGGGGAGACCCAGTACTTC
CASSSPLGETQYF
>.|.|13|TRBV27|TRBJ2-7
TGTGCCAGCAGGACCATCGATTCCTACGAGCAGTACTTC
CASRTIDSYEQYF